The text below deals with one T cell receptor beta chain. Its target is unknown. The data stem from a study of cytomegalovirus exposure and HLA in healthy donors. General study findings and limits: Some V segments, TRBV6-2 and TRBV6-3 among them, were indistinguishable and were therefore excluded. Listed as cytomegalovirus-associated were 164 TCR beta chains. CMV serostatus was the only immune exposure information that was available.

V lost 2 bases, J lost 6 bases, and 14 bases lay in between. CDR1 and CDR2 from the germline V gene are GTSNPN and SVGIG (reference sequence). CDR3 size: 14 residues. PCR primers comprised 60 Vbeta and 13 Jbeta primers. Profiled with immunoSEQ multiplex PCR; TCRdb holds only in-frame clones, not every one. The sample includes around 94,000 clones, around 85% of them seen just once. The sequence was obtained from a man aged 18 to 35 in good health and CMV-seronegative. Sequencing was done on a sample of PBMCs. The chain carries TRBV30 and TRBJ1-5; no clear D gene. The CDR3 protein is CAWSNHGLGQPQHF. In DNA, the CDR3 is TGTGCCTGGAGTAATCACGGACTGGGTCAGCCCCAGCATTTT.